These T cell receptor beta chains were read from a single sample in a study of T cell repertoires in cytomegalovirus infection. TCRdb processed the reads anew with MiXCR; each CDR3 protein has one entry. The sample yields about 740,000 distinct CDR3 sequences, 35% seen once. The sample taken for sequencing was PBMCs. These receptors came from a human donor in good health (CMV status not recorded). Some clones in this sample may be carry-over from other donors' samples. CDR3s include the opening cysteine and the closing phenylalanine or tryptophan. A D gene is named only where the DNA matches it firmly. Rows may omit the clone size; those that give it use once, few, many or a size class.

j_call d_call v_call clone_size cdr3_nt cdr3_aa
TRBJ1-4 TRBD1 TRBV29-1 few TGCAGCGTTGGGTACAGGGGCGAAAAACTGTTTTTT CSVGYRGEKLFF
TRBJ2-2 . TRBV29-1 . TGCAGCGTTGGAAAGGGGCGCGGCACCGGGGAGCTGTTTTTT CSVGKGRGTGELFF
TRBJ1-5 TRBD1 TRBV7-6 many TGTGCCAGCAGCCCGGGACAGGGGGCGAGTCAGCCCCAGCATTTT CASSPGQGASQPQHF
TRBJ1-2 . TRBV7-2 few TGTGCCAGCAGCTTAGTGGGGCAGGGTCATGGCTACACCTTC CASSLVGQGHGYTF
TRBJ2-1 . TRBV10-3 . TGTGCCATCAGTGGCAGGGGACAACAGAGCTCCTACAATGAGCAGTTCTTC CAISGRGQQSSYNEQFF
TRBJ1-2 . TRBV28 once TGTGCCAGCAGACTAGACGGGAAGTACTATGGCTACACCTTC CASRLDGKYYGYTF
TRBJ2-2 . TRBV5-1 few TGCGCCAGCAGGGGGCTAGCCCGAAACACCGGGGAGCTGTTTTTT CASRGLARNTGELFF
TRBJ1-5 TRBD1 TRBV10-3 many TGTGCCATCAGTGGGACAGGGCAGCAATCGGAGCCCCAGCATTTT CAISGTGQQSEPQHF
TRBJ2-1 . TRBV28 . TGTGCCAGCAGTGTGGACGGGTACAATGAGCAGTTCTTC CASSVDGYNEQFF
TRBJ1-1 TRBD1 TRBV7-6 . TGTGCCAGCAGCTCCGGACAGGATGAAGCTTTCTTT CASSSGQDEAFF
TRBJ2-5 . TRBV4-2 . TGTGCCAGCAGCCAAGGGCAGACCTTGTACCAAGAGACCCAGTACTTC CASSQGQTLYQETQYF
TRBJ1-3 . TRBV19 . TGTGCCAGTAGTCAAGTCATTCTCTCTGGAAACACCATATATTTT CASSQVILSGNTIYF
TRBJ2-7 . TRBV7-2 many TGTGCCAGCAGCTTAGGGCTCGGGACACCCTACGAGCAGTACTTC CASSLGLGTPYEQYF
TRBJ2-7 . TRBV5-1 . TGCGCCAGCAGCTTGGGACGCGGGAACGAGCAGTACTTC CASSLGRGNEQYF
TRBJ1-1 . TRBV5-6 . TGTGCCAGCAGCTTTGGTCTTGACACTGAAGCTTTCTTT CASSFGLDTEAFF
TRBJ2-5 TRBD2 TRBV7-8 many TGTGCCAGCAGCTTCTACCCGGGCGGGAGGGATCAAGAGACCCAGTACTTC CASSFYPGGRDQETQYF
TRBJ2-2 . TRBV29-1 . TGCAGCGTTGAAGATCTAGGGGCAGGAGAAAAAAGGACCGGGGAGCTGTTTTTT CSVEDLGAGEKRTGELFF
TRBJ1-5 TRBD1 TRBV7-8 many TGTGCCAGCAGCGCCCGGACAGGGGACAATCAGCCCCAGCATTTT CASSARTGDNQPQHF
TRBJ1-6 . TRBV19 few TGTGCCAGTAGTATCTCCATCACCTCACCCCTCCACTTT CASSISITSPLHF
TRBJ1-5 TRBD1 TRBV12-3/TRBV12-4 many TGTGCCAGCAGCTCCGGGACAGAGGATCAGCCCCAGCATTTT CASSSGTEDQPQHF
TRBJ2-1 . TRBV29-1 few TGCAGCGTTGGTTGGCAGGGCCCCTACAATGAGCAGTTCTTC CSVGWQGPYNEQFF
TRBJ2-2 TRBD1 TRBV19 . TGTGCCAGTAGTTGGACAGGCGCCGGGGAGCTGTTTTTT CASSWTGAGELFF
TRBJ1-2 . TRBV7-9 . TGTGCCAGCAGCTTTGAAAGCCTAGCTAACTATGGCTACACCTTC CASSFESLANYGYTF
TRBJ2-3 . TRBV12-3/TRBV12-4 . TGTGCCAGCAGTGGGTCCATGGGGAGGTATACGCAGTATTTT CASSGSMGRYTQYF
TRBJ2-3 . TRBV6-5 few TGTGCCAGCAGTTACTCGGGACATCGCGCAGATACGCAGTATTTT CASSYSGHRADTQYF
TRBJ2-1 . TRBV11-3 . TGTGCCAGCAGCTTACGCGGGAACTCCTACAATGAGCAGTTCTTC CASSLRGNSYNEQFF
TRBJ1-5 . TRBV7-3 . TGTGCCAGCAGCTTAAGTTCTCGGCAGAAAAGCAATCAGCCCCAGCATTTT CASSLSSRQKSNQPQHF
TRBJ1-1 . TRBV7-2 many TGTGCCAGCAGCTCAGTCCTTAACACTGAAGCTTTCTTT CASSSVLNTEAFF
TRBJ2-3 TRBD2 TRBV11-2 . TGTGCCAGCAGCTTGGGCTTAGCGGGAGGGAGAGCAGATACGCAGTATTTT CASSLGLAGGRADTQYF
TRBJ2-1 . TRBV23-1 few TGCGCCAGCAGCCATGGCCGGTGCAATGAGCAGTTCTTC CASSHGRCNEQFF
TRBJ2-2 . TRBV13 . TGTGCCAGCAGGCTCGGGGTTAACGTCGCCGGGGAGCTGTTTTTT CASRLGVNVAGELFF
TRBJ1-6 . TRBV7-3 . TGTGCCAGCAGCTTAAGGGGCGGGGTGGATAATTCACCCCTCCACTTT CASSLRGGVDNSPLHF
TRBJ2-1 . TRBV7-2 many TGTGCCAGCAGCCCCGCGGGATACTCCTACAATGAGCAGTTCTTC CASSPAGYSYNEQFF
TRBJ2-2 . TRBV2 . TGTGCCAGCAGTGTTCCGGCGAACACCGGGGAGCTGTTTTTT CASSVPANTGELFF
TRBJ2-1 TRBD1 TRBV5-1 few TGCGCCAGCAAATCCGGACAGGGTAGCTCCTACAATGAGCAGTTCTTC CASKSGQGSSYNEQFF
TRBJ2-3 TRBD2 TRBV5-4 . TGTGCCAGCAGCTTGAAGTCGCTAGCGGGGTCAGATACGCAGTATTTT CASSLKSLAGSDTQYF
TRBJ1-1 . TRBV6-1 . TGTGCCAGCAGAACATGGGGATCCATGAACACTGAAGCTTTCTTT CASRTWGSMNTEAFF
TRBJ2-1 TRBD1 TRBV4-1 . TGCGCCAGCAGCCAGGGGGACAGGGAATACAATGAGCAGTTCTTC CASSQGDREYNEQFF
TRBJ1-1 . TRBV29-1 . TGCAGCGCTTCGCGTGACAGGTCCTACACTGAAGCTTTCTTT CSASRDRSYTEAFF
TRBJ1-6 . TRBV15 few TGTGCCACCAGCTTACGGACAGCGTATAATTCACCCCTCCACTTT CATSLRTAYNSPLHF
TRBJ2-3 . TRBV5-1 few TGCGCCAGCAATTCAGTAGCAAGCACAGATACGCAGTATTTT CASNSVASTDTQYF
TRBJ1-1 TRBD1 TRBV5-4 . TGTGCCAGCAGCTTGTCCCAGGGGGCAAAAACTGAAGCTTTCTTT CASSLSQGAKTEAFF
TRBJ2-5 TRBD2 TRBV20-1 few TGCAGTGCTAGAGATCACGCGGGGGGTCAAGAGACCCAGTACTTC CSARDHAGGQETQYF
TRBJ1-2 . TRBV28 few TGTGCCAGCAGTTGGGAGTATGGCTACACCTTC CASSWEYGYTF
TRBJ1-4 . TRBV3-1 . TGTGCCAGCAGCTTGCGTATCGGGACTCAAAATGAAAAACTGTTTTTT CASSLRIGTQNEKLFF